Detailed here is one T cell receptor beta chain. Its antigen is as yet unknown. These data are taken from a study of T cell responses to AZD1222 COVID-19 vaccine. Study-wide results and limits: White British people made up most donors, females outnumbered males, and clonal diversity was possibly underestimated.

TCRdb's table, derived via immunoSEQ multiplex PCR, lists solely in-frame clones and lacks some. The table has fewer than 120,000 clones, around 93% seen once. Sequencing was performed on peripheral blood, taken 28 days after the second AZD1222 dose. The sequence was obtained from an adult who received the AZD1222 COVID-19 vaccine.

The CDR3 is CSASQRESTDTQYF. In DNA, the CDR3 is TGCAGTGCTAGTCAGCGAGAAAGCACAGATACGCAGTATTTT. The rearrangement joins TRBV20-1 to TRBJ2-3; D is unclear. V lost 3 bases to trimming and J lost 0 bases, with 10 bases between them. The CDR3 runs to 14 residues. Per the germline V gene, CDR1 is DFQATT and CDR2 is SNEGSKA (reference sequence).